This T cell receptor (beta chain) stems from a study of identical twins. The V gene's germline CDR1 is SGHNT and CDR2 YYREEE (reference sequence). With 4 bases removed from V and 4 bases from J, the gap between germline ends came to 10 bases. The CDR3 contains 13 residues. The study, taken as a whole, reports: Compared with unrelated sharing, twin-shared out-of-frame alpha sequences had more low-probability sequences.

A word on this clonotype: Its antigen is still unknown.

A universal primer site came from template switching; cDNA carried unique molecular identifiers. TCRdb reprocessed the 5' RACE reads via MiXCR and lists one record per CDR3 protein. Of 250,000 to 350,000 distinct CDR3 sequences listed, under 9.5% are singletons. These data also formed part of another study, on yellow fever vaccine responses in identical twins.

The V gene is TRBV5-4, the J gene TRBJ2-3, with D perhaps TRBD2 (6 bases). The TCR was taken from a woman younger than 30 in good health. The specimen was memory (CD45RO+) T cells sorted from blood. The CDR3 coding sequence is TGTGCCAGCAGCGTTGGAGGGGCAGATACGCAGTATTTT. Encoded protein: CASSVGGADTQYF.